This TCR beta chain stems from a study of blood T cell repertoires in COVID-19. The overall study: Sites in the United States, Italy and Spain provided acute and convalescent COVID-19 samples. In each case, the material was cDNA or gDNA derived from T cells, B-cell-depleted T cells, or PBMCs.

The CDR3 has 14 amino acids. CDR1 is MNHEY, CDR2 SVGAGI, per germline. Trimming cost V 5 bases and J 2 bases, with 10 bases left between them. In the case of this clone: The same CDR3 arises from other DNA sequences in this sample as well.

Authors' methods: Reference gene primer amplification gave nucleated cell count estimates. TCRdb's copy holds only in-frame clones and misses some; the assay was immunoSEQ multiplex PCR. Clone size and the V and J calls come from that table; the DNA yielded D and trimming. This sample has approximately 250,000 clones, with about 83% found just once. This TCR was sampled from a man in his forties or fifties with acute or convalescent COVID-19. Sequencing input: peripheral blood. The J gene is TRBJ1-3, the V gene TRBV6-5; a possible D gene is TRBD1 (6 bases). CDR3 in amino acids: CASSKQGAGNTIYF. The CDR3 nucleotides are TGTGCCAGCAGTAAACAGGGCGCTGGAAACACCATATATTTT.